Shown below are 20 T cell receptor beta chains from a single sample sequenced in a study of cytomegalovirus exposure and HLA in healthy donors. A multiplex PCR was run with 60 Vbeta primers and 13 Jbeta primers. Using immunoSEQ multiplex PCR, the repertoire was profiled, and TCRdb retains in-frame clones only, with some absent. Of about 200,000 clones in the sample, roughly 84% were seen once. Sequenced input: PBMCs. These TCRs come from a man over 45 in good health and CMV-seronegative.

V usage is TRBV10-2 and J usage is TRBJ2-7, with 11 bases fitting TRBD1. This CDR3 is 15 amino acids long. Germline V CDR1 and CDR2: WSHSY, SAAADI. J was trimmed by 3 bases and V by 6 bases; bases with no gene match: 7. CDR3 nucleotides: TGCGCCAGCAGAACATCCGGGACAGGGGGCTACGAGCAGTACTTC. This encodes CASRTSGTGGYEQYF.

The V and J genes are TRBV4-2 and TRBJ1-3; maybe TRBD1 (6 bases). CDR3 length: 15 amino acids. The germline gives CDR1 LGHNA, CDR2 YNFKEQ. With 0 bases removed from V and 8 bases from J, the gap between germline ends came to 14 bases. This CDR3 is CASSQDIRGSDTIYF. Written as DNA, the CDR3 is TGTGCCAGCAGCCAAGATATCAGGGGCTCGGACACCATATATTTT.

DNA of the CDR3: TGCGCCAGCAGCCTCCTTGACAGCCTCCCTAACTATGGCTACACCTTC. Translating gives CASSLLDSLPNYGYTF. The genes are TRBV5-1 and TRBJ1-2, with a tentative D call TRBD1 (5 bases). V was cut by 4 bases and J by 0 bases, with 16 bases left in between. Germline assignment: CDR1 SGHRS and CDR2 YFSETQ. CDR3 length: 16 amino acids. Looking up the rest from reference TRBV5-1 and TRBJ1-2 gives the full variable domain: KAGVTQTPRYLIKTRGQQVTLSCSPISGHRSVSWYQQTPGQGLQFLFEYFSETQRNKGNFPGRFSGRQFSNSRSEMNVSTLELGDSALYLCASSLLDSLPNYGYTFGSGTRLTVV.

DNA of the CDR3: TGTGCCAGCAGCGAGAAGAGTTTCGTGGGAGGCACAGATACGCAGTATTTT. It codes for CASSEKSFVGGTDTQYF. The chain joins TRBV9 to TRBJ2-3; TRBD2 might be the D (5 bases). CDR1 is SGDLS, CDR2 YYNGEE, per germline. The ends were cut back, 3 bases at V and 1 base at J, with 18 bases in the middle. CDR3 length equals 17 residues.

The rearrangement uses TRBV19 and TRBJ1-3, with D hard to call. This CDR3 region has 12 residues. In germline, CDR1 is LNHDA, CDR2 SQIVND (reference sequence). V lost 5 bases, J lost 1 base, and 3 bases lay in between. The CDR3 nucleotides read TGTGCCAGTAGTCCGTCTGGAAACACCATATATTTT. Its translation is CASSPSGNTIYF.

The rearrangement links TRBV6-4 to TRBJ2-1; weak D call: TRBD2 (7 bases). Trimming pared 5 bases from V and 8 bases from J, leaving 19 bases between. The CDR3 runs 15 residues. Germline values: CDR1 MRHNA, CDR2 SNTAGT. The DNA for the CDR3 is TGTGCCAGCAGTCCCAGGGGACGGGAGGAGGATGAGCAGTTCTTC. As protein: CASSPRGREEDEQFF.

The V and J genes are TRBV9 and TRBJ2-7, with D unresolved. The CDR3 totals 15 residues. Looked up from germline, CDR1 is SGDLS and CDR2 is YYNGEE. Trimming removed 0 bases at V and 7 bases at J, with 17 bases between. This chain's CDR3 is CASSVDDSVVREQYF. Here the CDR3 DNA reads TGTGCCAGCAGCGTAGATGACTCCGTGGTGAGAGAGCAGTACTTC. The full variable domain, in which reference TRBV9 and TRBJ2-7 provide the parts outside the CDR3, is DSGVTQTPKHLITATGQRVTLRCSPRSGDLSVYWYQQSLDQGLQFLIQYYNGEERAKGNILERFSAQQFPDLHSELNLSSLELGDSALYFCASSVDDSVVREQYFGPGTRLTVT.

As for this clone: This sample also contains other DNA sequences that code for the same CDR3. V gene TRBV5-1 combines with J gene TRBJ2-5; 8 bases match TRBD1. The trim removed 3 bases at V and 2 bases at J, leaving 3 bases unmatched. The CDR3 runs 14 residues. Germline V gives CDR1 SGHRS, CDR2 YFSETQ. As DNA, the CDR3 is TGCGCCAGCAGCTCCGGACAGGGTCAAGAGACCCAGTACTTC. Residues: CASSSGQGQETQYF.

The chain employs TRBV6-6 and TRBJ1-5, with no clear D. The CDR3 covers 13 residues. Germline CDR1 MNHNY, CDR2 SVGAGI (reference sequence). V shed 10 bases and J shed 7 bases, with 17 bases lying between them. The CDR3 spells CATRTTKDQPQHF. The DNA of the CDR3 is TGTGCCACCCGCACGACTAAGGACCAGCCCCAGCATTTT.

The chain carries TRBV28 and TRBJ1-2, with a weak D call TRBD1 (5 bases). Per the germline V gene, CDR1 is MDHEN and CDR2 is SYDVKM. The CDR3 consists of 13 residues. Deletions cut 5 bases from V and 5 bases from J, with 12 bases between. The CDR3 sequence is CASSHRQRYGYTF. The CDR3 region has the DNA TGTGCCAGCAGTCACCGACAGAGGTATGGCTACACCTTC.

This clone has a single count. The CDR3 reads CAFRDREPEQYF. The CDR3 DNA reads TGTGCCTTCCGGGACAGGGAGCCGGAGCAGTACTTC. The rearrangement links TRBV5-6 to TRBJ2-7; the match to TRBD1 covers 9 bases. The V gene's germline CDR1 is SGHDT and CDR2 YYEEEE. CDR3 length: 12 amino acids. V lost 10 bases to trimming and J lost 7 bases; unmatched junction nucleotides: 9.

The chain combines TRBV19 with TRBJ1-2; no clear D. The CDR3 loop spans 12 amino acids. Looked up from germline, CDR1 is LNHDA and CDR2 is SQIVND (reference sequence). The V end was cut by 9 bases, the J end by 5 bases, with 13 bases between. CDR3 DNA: TGTGCCAGCCACTCTGCAGGATATGGCTACACCTTC. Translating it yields CASHSAGYGYTF.

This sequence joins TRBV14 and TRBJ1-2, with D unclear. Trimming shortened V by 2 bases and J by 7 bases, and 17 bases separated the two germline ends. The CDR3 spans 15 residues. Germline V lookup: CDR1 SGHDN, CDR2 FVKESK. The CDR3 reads CASSQRGLDLVGYTF. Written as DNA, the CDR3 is TGTGCCAGCAGCCAACGAGGACTGGACCTAGTTGGCTACACCTTC.

CDR3 protein: CASSPGLAGGIGETQYF. CDR3 in DNA: TGTGCCAGCAGCCCCGGACTAGCGGGAGGGATAGGGGAGACCCAGTACTTC. The chain recombines TRBV7-6 with TRBJ2-5; 15 positions agree with TRBD2. CDR1 and CDR2 from the germline V gene are SGHVS and FNYEAQ. V shed 5 bases and J 5 bases; nucleotides not matched to a gene: 9. The CDR3 sequence is 17 residues long. The whole variable domain, remainder taken from reference TRBV7-6 and TRBJ2-5, is GAGVSQSPRYKVTKRGQDVALRCDPISGHVSLYWYRQALGQGPEFLTYFNYEAQQDKSGLPNDRFSAERPEGSISTLTIQRTEQRDSAMYRCASSPGLAGGIGETQYFGPGTRLLVL.

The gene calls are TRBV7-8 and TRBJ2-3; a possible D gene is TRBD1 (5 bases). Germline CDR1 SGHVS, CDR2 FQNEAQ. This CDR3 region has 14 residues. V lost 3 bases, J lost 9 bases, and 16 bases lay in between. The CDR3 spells CASSFPEMAGTQYF. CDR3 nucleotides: TGTGCCAGCAGCTTCCCGGAGATGGCAGGGACGCAGTATTTT.

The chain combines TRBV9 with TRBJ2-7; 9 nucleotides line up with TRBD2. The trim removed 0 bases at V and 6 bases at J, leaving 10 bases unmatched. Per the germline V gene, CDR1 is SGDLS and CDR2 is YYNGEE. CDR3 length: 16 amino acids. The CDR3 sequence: CASSVVSSGTLSEQYF. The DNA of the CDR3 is TGTGCCAGCAGCGTAGTTTCTAGCGGGACATTAAGCGAGCAGTACTTC.

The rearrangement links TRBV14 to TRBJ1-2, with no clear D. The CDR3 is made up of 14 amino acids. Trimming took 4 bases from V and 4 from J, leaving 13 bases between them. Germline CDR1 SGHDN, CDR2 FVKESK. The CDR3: CASSRSDGLYGYTF. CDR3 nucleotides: TGTGCCAGCAGCCGTTCGGACGGACTCTATGGCTACACCTTC.

CDR3 in amino acids: CASSTSGTVTHEQYF. DNA for the CDR3: TGTGCCAGCAGTACCTCCGGGACAGTAACCCACGAGCAGTACTTC. The genes are TRBV6-5 and TRBJ2-7; TRBD1 matches at 7 bases. V was clipped by 5 bases and J by 5 bases; unmatched bases: 12. Germline V gene sequence: CDR1 MNHEY, CDR2 SVGAGI. The CDR3 is made up of 15 amino acids.

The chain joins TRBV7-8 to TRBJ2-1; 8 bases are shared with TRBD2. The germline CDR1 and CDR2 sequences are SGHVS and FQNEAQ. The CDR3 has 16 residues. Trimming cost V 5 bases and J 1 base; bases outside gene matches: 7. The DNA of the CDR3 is TGTGCCAGCAGCAGCCATAGCGGGGAGTCCTACAATGAGCAGTTCTTC. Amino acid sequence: CASSSHSGESYNEQFF.

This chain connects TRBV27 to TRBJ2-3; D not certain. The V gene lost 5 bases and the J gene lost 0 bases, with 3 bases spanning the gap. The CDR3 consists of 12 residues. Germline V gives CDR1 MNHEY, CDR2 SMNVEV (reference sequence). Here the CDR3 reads CASSPSTDTQYF. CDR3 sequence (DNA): TGTGCCAGCAGTCCGAGCACAGATACGCAGTATTTT.